This TCR beta chain was profiled in a study of Ad26.COV2.S vaccination and SARS-CoV-2 variants. Study background: Ad26.COV2.S, an intramuscular injection, was given once or twice 56 days apart.

As regards this clone: Its antigen remains unknown.

Noted treatment: around 19 received Ad26.COV2.S at low or high dose, single or two shots; roughly five received placebo; per-sample allocation not given. Collection of the samples took place on day 63 after the first injection of vaccine or placebo. The individual, an adult aged 18-55 years, was a donor in Boston. Generated by immunoSEQ multiplex PCR, the TCRdb table keeps only in-frame clones and is missing some. The table lists some 420,000 clones, more than 75% of them singletons, with 3.6% in the top ten. Overall study findings and caveats: From the TCR breadth and depth analyses, total T cell responses may have been underestimated. Spike-specific TCR breadth ran higher among vaccine recipients than placebo recipients.

Germline CDR1 is KGHSH and CDR2 is LQKENI. The CDR3 length is 15 residues. With 6 bases clipped from V and 4 bases from J, the junction kept 4 bases outside the gene matches. The chain uses TRBV18 and TRBJ2-1; 12 bases match TRBD2. This specimen was peripheral blood, taken in a trial of Ad26.COV2.S vaccine versus placebo. The source of this sequence is a person aged 18 to 59 who received the Ad26.COV2.S COVID-19 vaccine or a placebo. The CDR3 DNA reads as TGTGCCAGCTCGCCAGGACTAGCGGGGTACAATGAGCAGTTCTTC. This sequence encodes CASSPGLAGYNEQFF.